The present T cell receptor beta chain was sequenced within a study of graft-versus-host responses after intestinal transplantation. Study background: Each transplant was multivisceral, liver-intestinal, or isolated intestinal. Every recipient underwent anti-thymocyte globulin induction, then tacrolimus and steroids for two to three years.

Germline assignment: CDR1 MGHDK and CDR2 SYGVNS. The V gene end was trimmed by 7 bases and the J gene end by 5 bases; junction bases not matched to a gene: 9. The CDR3 length is 14 residues. Study outcomes and limitations: GvH clones turned up in recipient marrow; some had shown up first in ileum or blood. Clonal ratios of graft-versus-host to host-versus-graft in allografts were high for patients exhibiting graft-donor T cell macrochimerism.

Comments on this clone: Its antigen is undetermined.

The assay was immunoSEQ multiplex PCR, and TCRdb's table has in-frame clones only and misses some. The sample gives tens of thousands of clones, 89% of which show up once; 0.5% to 0.8% is in the top ten. The sequencing here drew on unstimulated CD4+ T cells sorted from spleen or lymph node cells, taken before transplant. The TCR was taken from a human donor who was the organ donor for an intestinal transplant. This chain joins TRBV25-1 and TRBJ2-5; 8 positions agree with TRBD1. CDR3 in DNA: TGTGCCAGCACCGGAGGACAGGGTGGGGAGACCCAGTACTTC. This sequence encodes CASTGGQGGETQYF.